This TCR beta chain was sequenced during a study of OX40 agonist ivuxolimab in advanced cancers. CDR1 and CDR2 from the germline V gene are SNHLY and FYNNEI. V gave up 6 bases and J gave up 1 base, with 6 bases separating them. This CDR3 spans 12 amino acids. This clone was seen a few times. Sequencing was performed with immunoSEQ multiplex PCR; in TCRdb, only in-frame clones are kept and a portion is missing. The table lists approximately 70,000 clones, more than 75% of them singletons. This TCR derives from an adult with an advanced solid tumor such as melanoma, head and neck, liver or kidney cancer. Sequenced material: CD4+ or CD8+ T cells sorted from blood, taken in a trial of the OX40 agonist ivuxolimab. The gene calls are TRBV2 and TRBJ1-2; D remains ambiguous. As DNA, the CDR3 is TGTGCCAGCAGGGGTGGTAACTATGGCTACACCTTC. Translated, it gives CASRGGNYGYTF.